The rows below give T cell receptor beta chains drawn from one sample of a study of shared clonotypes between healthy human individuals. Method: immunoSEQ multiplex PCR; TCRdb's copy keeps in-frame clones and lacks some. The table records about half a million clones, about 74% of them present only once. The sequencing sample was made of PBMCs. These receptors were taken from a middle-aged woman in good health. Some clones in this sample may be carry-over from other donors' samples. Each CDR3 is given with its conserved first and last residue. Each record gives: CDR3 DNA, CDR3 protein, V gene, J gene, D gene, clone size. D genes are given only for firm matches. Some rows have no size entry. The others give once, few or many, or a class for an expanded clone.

CDR3 DNA: TGTGCCAGCAGCCTGGGACTAGCGGGAGTTCATGAGCAGTTCTTC; CDR3 protein: CASSLGLAGVHEQFF; V gene: TRBV14; J gene: TRBJ2-1; D gene: TRBD2; clone size: .
CDR3 DNA: TGTGCCAGCCTAACCGTCTCGGACGGAAACTATGGCTACACCTTC; CDR3 protein: CASLTVSDGNYGYTF; V gene: TRBV27; J gene: TRBJ1-2; D gene: .; clone size: .
CDR3 DNA: TGTGCCAGCAGTTACTCGAGGGATCCAGCAAACACCATATATTTT; CDR3 protein: CASSYSRDPANTIYF; V gene: TRBV6-5; J gene: TRBJ1-3; D gene: .; clone size: .
CDR3 DNA: TGTGCCAGCAGTGAAGCGCTCAGGGGGCTGTACGAGCAGTACTTC; CDR3 protein: CASSEALRGLYEQYF; V gene: TRBV6-1; J gene: TRBJ2-7; D gene: TRBD1; clone size: .
CDR3 DNA: TGTGCCAGCACCAAACGCGGGGCGGGAAGGTCCTACGAGCAGTACTTC; CDR3 protein: CASTKRGAGRSYEQYF; V gene: TRBV27; J gene: TRBJ2-7; D gene: .; clone size: few
CDR3 DNA: TGCACCAGCAGCCAAGAAAAAGTCCTAGCGGGGGCCACAGATACGCAGTATTTT; CDR3 protein: CTSSQEKVLAGATDTQYF; V gene: TRBV1; J gene: TRBJ2-3; D gene: .; clone size: few
CDR3 DNA: TGCGCCAGCAGCTTGGCCCCCGGACTAGCGCAGAGCTCCTACGAGCAGTACTTC; CDR3 protein: CASSLAPGLAQSSYEQYF; V gene: TRBV5-1; J gene: TRBJ2-7; D gene: TRBD2; clone size: .
CDR3 DNA: TGTGCCAGCAGCTCGGACTACTCAGATACGCAGTATTTT; CDR3 protein: CASSSDYSDTQYF; V gene: TRBV11-2; J gene: TRBJ2-3; D gene: .; clone size: .
CDR3 DNA: TGCGCCAGCAGCTTGGTTGGCACTGAAGCTTTCTTT; CDR3 protein: CASSLVGTEAFF; V gene: TRBV5-1; J gene: TRBJ1-1; D gene: .; clone size: .
CDR3 DNA: TGTGCCAGCAGCTTATATGCGGGAGGGGACACAGATACGCAGTATTTT; CDR3 protein: CASSLYAGGDTDTQYF; V gene: TRBV7-3; J gene: TRBJ2-3; D gene: TRBD2; clone size: .
CDR3 DNA: TGTGCCAGTAGTAACGGGTATGGGACAGCCCGATCAACGAGTGGCTACACCTTC; CDR3 protein: CASSNGYGTARSTSGYTF; V gene: TRBV19; J gene: TRBJ1-2; D gene: TRBD1; clone size: few
CDR3 DNA: TGTGCCATCACAAACACCGGGGAGCTGTTTTTT; CDR3 protein: CAITNTGELFF; V gene: TRBV10-3; J gene: TRBJ2-2; D gene: .; clone size: once
CDR3 DNA: TGTGCCAGCGGGGGACTAGCGGGTAACAATGAGCAGTTCTTC; CDR3 protein: CASGGLAGNNEQFF; V gene: TRBV2; J gene: TRBJ2-1; D gene: TRBD2; clone size: .
CDR3 DNA: TGTGCCAGCAGCTTTGGACAGGCTAAGGGCACCCAGTACTTC; CDR3 protein: CASSFGQAKGTQYF; V gene: TRBV11-2; J gene: TRBJ2-7; D gene: TRBD1; clone size: .
CDR3 DNA: TGTGCCAGCAGCCGAGTAGCGGGGGGTTTCTCCTACGAGCAGTACTTC; CDR3 protein: CASSRVAGGFSYEQYF; V gene: TRBV5-4; J gene: TRBJ2-7; D gene: TRBD2; clone size: .
CDR3 DNA: TGTGCCTGGAGTGCAACATTCAACTCCTATAATTCACCCCTCCACTTT; CDR3 protein: CAWSATFNSYNSPLHF; V gene: TRBV30; J gene: TRBJ1-6; D gene: .; clone size: .
CDR3 DNA: TGCGCCAGCAGCCAAGAATGGAGCGTTGACTACAATGAGCAGTTCTTC; CDR3 protein: CASSQEWSVDYNEQFF; V gene: TRBV4-1; J gene: TRBJ2-1; D gene: .; clone size: few
CDR3 DNA: TGTGCCAGCAACACAGGACAGGGGGCTTACTACGAGCAGTACTTC; CDR3 protein: CASNTGQGAYYEQYF; V gene: TRBV2; J gene: TRBJ2-7; D gene: TRBD1; clone size: .
CDR3 DNA: TGTGCCAGCAGCCCACGGACTAGCGGGGCCTACGAGCAGTACTTC; CDR3 protein: CASSPRTSGAYEQYF; V gene: TRBV7-2; J gene: TRBJ2-7; D gene: TRBD2; clone size: .
CDR3 DNA: TGTGCCAGCAGCCCTCTGTGGAAAGGAGTGGGAGATACGCAGTATTTT; CDR3 protein: CASSPLWKGVGDTQYF; V gene: TRBV7-8; J gene: TRBJ2-3; D gene: .; clone size: .
CDR3 DNA: TGTGCCAGCAGCATGTCCGTCGGGGAGCTGTTTTTT; CDR3 protein: CASSMSVGELFF; V gene: TRBV7-2; J gene: TRBJ2-2; D gene: .; clone size: many
CDR3 DNA: TGTGCCAGCAGCGACGGACTATTTAGCAATGAGCAGTTCTTC; CDR3 protein: CASSDGLFSNEQFF; V gene: TRBV7-3; J gene: TRBJ2-1; D gene: .; clone size: .
CDR3 DNA: TGTGCCAGCAGCTTAGGACCTGCCTACAATGAGCAGTTCTTC; CDR3 protein: CASSLGPAYNEQFF; V gene: TRBV11-3; J gene: TRBJ2-1; D gene: .; clone size: .
CDR3 DNA: TGTGCCAGCAGCTTGCAGGGGAGGGGGACTGAAGCTTTCTTT; CDR3 protein: CASSLQGRGTEAFF; V gene: TRBV5-6; J gene: TRBJ1-1; D gene: .; clone size: .
CDR3 DNA: TGTGCCAGCAGTTACTCTCTGTCAGGGGGAGGGGGCGAGCAGTACTTC; CDR3 protein: CASSYSLSGGGGEQYF; V gene: TRBV6-5; J gene: TRBJ2-7; D gene: .; clone size: .
CDR3 DNA: TGTGCCAGCAGCCTACCCCCGGGGGCCGGGGAGCTGTTTTTT; CDR3 protein: CASSLPPGAGELFF; V gene: TRBV28; J gene: TRBJ2-2; D gene: .; clone size: .
CDR3 DNA: TGTGCCAGCAGTTTAGTGGGACTCCTCGGCGAGCAGTACTTC; CDR3 protein: CASSLVGLLGEQYF; V gene: TRBV27; J gene: TRBJ2-7; D gene: .; clone size: once
CDR3 DNA: TGTGCCAGCAGTGCCATGGACAGGGATGACGCTGAAGCTTTCTTT; CDR3 protein: CASSAMDRDDAEAFF; V gene: TRBV25-1; J gene: TRBJ1-1; D gene: TRBD1; clone size: .
CDR3 DNA: TGTGCCAGCAGCGTAGTTAGGGGTAACCACTATGGCTACACCTTC; CDR3 protein: CASSVVRGNHYGYTF; V gene: TRBV9; J gene: TRBJ1-2; D gene: .; clone size: .
CDR3 DNA: TGTGCCAGCCTCAGGGAGAGACAGGGGGCCGACGAGCAGTACTTC; CDR3 protein: CASLRERQGADEQYF; V gene: TRBV2; J gene: TRBJ2-7; D gene: TRBD1; clone size: .
CDR3 DNA: TGTGCCAGCAGCCGAGGACTAGCGGGAGGGGGAAAAGAGACCCAGTACTTC; CDR3 protein: CASSRGLAGGGKETQYF; V gene: TRBV4-2; J gene: TRBJ2-5; D gene: TRBD2; clone size: .
CDR3 DNA: TGTGCCAGCAGCCTACAGGCGGGAAGGCCCACAGATACGCAGTATTTT; CDR3 protein: CASSLQAGRPTDTQYF; V gene: TRBV7-2; J gene: TRBJ2-3; D gene: .; clone size: .